Presented here are 14 T cell receptor beta chains from one specimen sequenced in a study of shared clonotypes between healthy human individuals. The assay was immunoSEQ multiplex PCR, and TCRdb's table has in-frame clones only and misses some. The table shows about 2 million clones, with 90% to 95% occurring only once. The sample comprised naive CD4+ T cells sorted from blood. Subset reported: CD45RA+ positively selected. Receptors originate from a man between 18 and 35 years old in good health.

The CDR3 nucleotides read TGTGCCAGCAGCTCCTCAGGGACTGAAGCTTTCTTT. This sequence encodes CASSSSGTEAFF. V gene TRBV7-9 combines with J gene TRBJ1-1; tentatively, D is TRBD1 (5 bases). The CDR3 has 12 residues. The germline CDR1 and CDR2 sequences are SEHNR and FQNEAQ (reference sequence). Trimming shortened V by 4 bases and J by 5 bases, and 8 bases separated the two germline ends.

This clone was seen a few times. This chain uses TRBV19 with TRBJ2-3; maybe TRBD2 (6 bases). Trimming left V 3 bases short and J 0 bases short, with 10 bases between. CDR3 length: 15 amino acids. CDR1 and CDR2 from the germline V gene are LNHDA and SQIVND (reference sequence). This CDR3 reads CASSMAGTSTDTQYF. In DNA form, the CDR3 reads TGTGCCAGTAGTATGGCGGGGACTAGCACAGATACGCAGTATTTT.

The J gene is TRBJ2-5, the V gene TRBV5-5; 7 bases map to TRBD2. The CDR3 contains 17 residues. Germline V lookup: CDR1 SGHKS, CDR2 YYEKEE (reference sequence). Trimming cost V 0 bases and J 7 bases; bases outside gene matches: 15. This chain's CDR3 is CASSLGPPSGDAGTQYF. In DNA, the CDR3 is TGTGCCAGCAGCTTGGGACCCCCCAGCGGGGACGCGGGGACCCAGTACTTC.

J is TRBJ2-2 and V is TRBV29-1; possibly TRBD1 for D (5 bases). The CDR3 totals 14 residues. Germline loops: CDR1 SQVTM, CDR2 ANQGSEA. With 3 bases removed from V and 2 bases from J, the gap between germline ends came to 10 bases. The CDR3: CSVDTRGNTGELFF. The CDR3 DNA follows: TGCAGCGTTGATACAAGGGGCAACACCGGGGAGCTGTTTTTT.

The chain employs TRBV5-4 and TRBJ1-4; D possibly corresponds to TRBD1 (6 bases). V gave up 0 bases and J gave up 5 bases, with 8 bases separating them. In germline, CDR1 is SGHNT, CDR2 YYREEE (reference sequence). The CDR3 contains 14 residues. CDR3 bases: TGTGCCAGCAGCTTGGCTCAGGGGAATGAAAAACTGTTTTTT. Translation gives CASSLAQGNEKLFF.

The chain carries TRBV6-6 and TRBJ1-6; 9 bases agree with TRBD1. Germline V lookup: CDR1 MNHNY, CDR2 SVGAGI (reference sequence). V was pared by 9 bases and J by 14 bases, with 17 bases of the junction left unmatched. This CDR3 region has 15 residues. DNA for the CDR3: TGTGCCAGTTGGACACCGGGACAGGGTTCTCTTGCCCTCCACTTT. Amino acid sequence: CASWTPGQGSLALHF.

The chain employs TRBV7-9 and TRBJ1-4; TRBD1 aligns across 7 bases. CDR1 is SEHNR and CDR2 is FQNEAQ in the germline V gene (reference sequence). CDR3 length: 15 amino acids. Losses at the gene ends were 5 bases for V and 7 bases for J; bases not matched to a gene: 10. In nucleotides, the CDR3 is TGTGCCAGCAGCCTAACCCTCCGGGACAGTGAAAAACTGTTTTTT. Translating it yields CASSLTLRDSEKLFF.

The chain links TRBV30 to TRBJ2-7; TRBD2 is a possible D gene (6 bases). Germline V gene sequence: CDR1 GTSNPN, CDR2 SVGIG (reference sequence). V lost 0 bases, J lost 9 bases, and 15 bases lay in between. The CDR3 spans 13 residues. DNA of the CDR3: TGTGCCTGGAGTGTAGAACGGGGGATCGGGCAGTACTTC. It translates to CAWSVERGIGQYF.

This sequence joins TRBV5-6 and TRBJ1-1, with D perhaps matching TRBD1 (6 bases). Per germline, CDR1 SGHDT and CDR2 YYEEEE. The CDR3 runs 14 residues. V lost 2 bases, J lost 3 bases, and 11 bases lay in between. CDR3 sequence (DNA): TGTGCCAGCAGCTTTGGCGCAGGGGACACTGAAGCTTTCTTT. Amino acid sequence: CASSFGAGDTEAFF.

V usage is TRBV28 and J usage is TRBJ1-6; 9 bases map to TRBD1. The CDR3 contains 15 residues. V shed 5 bases and J 9 bases; nucleotides not matched to a gene: 8. Germline-derived CDR1 and CDR2 are MDHEN and SYDVKM. The CDR3: CASSPTGGNGSPLHF. The DNA of the CDR3 is TGTGCCAGCAGTCCTACAGGGGGCAACGGTTCACCCCTCCACTTT. Combining the CDR3 with reference TRBV28 and TRBJ1-6 gives the whole variable domain DVKVTQSSRYLVKRTGEKVFLECVQDMDHENMFWYRQDPGLGLRLIYFSYDVKMKEKGDIPEGYSVSREKKERFSLILESASTNQTSMYLCASSPTGGNGSPLHFGNGTRLTVT.

The rearrangement joins TRBV5-1 to TRBJ1-1; TRBD1 is a possible D gene (6 bases). V gave up 4 bases and J gave up 4 bases, with 14 bases separating them. The CDR3 consists of 14 residues. The germline V gene has CDR1 SGHRS and CDR2 YFSETQ. CDR3 sequence reads: CASSENTGTTEAFF. The CDR3 DNA follows: TGCGCCAGCAGCGAGAATACAGGGACCACTGAAGCTTTCTTT.

The chain joins TRBV11-2 to TRBJ2-2, with 7 bases that match TRBD1. The CDR3 consists of 14 residues. Germline V CDR1 and CDR2: SGHAT, FQNNGV. Trimming at V came to 0 bases and at J to 9 bases, leaving 4 bases not matched to a gene. The CDR3 DNA follows: TGTGCCAGCAGCTTAGATCCAGGGGGTCGGGAGCTGTTTTTT. It translates to CASSLDPGGRELFF.

The rearrangement links TRBV5-1 to TRBJ2-5; 9 bases are shared with TRBD1. This CDR3 contains 15 residues. In germline, CDR1 is SGHRS, CDR2 YFSETQ. After removal of 3 bases from V and 6 bases from J, the junction contained 9 bases not matched to a gene. The DNA of the CDR3 is TGCGCCAGCAGCTCCGGGACAGGGATGGTAAAGACCCAGTACTTC. Its protein is CASSSGTGMVKTQYF.

V is TRBV9 and J is TRBJ1-6; D perhaps matches TRBD1 (6 bases). Germline V gives CDR1 SGDLS, CDR2 YYNGEE. Between the trimmed V and J ends, which lost 3 bases and 12 bases, there was a span of 16 bases. The CDR3 extends over 14 amino acids. The CDR3 DNA is TGTGCCAGCAGCGAGGTACAGGGAGGCGGACCCCTCCACTTT. It yields the protein CASSEVQGGGPLHF.